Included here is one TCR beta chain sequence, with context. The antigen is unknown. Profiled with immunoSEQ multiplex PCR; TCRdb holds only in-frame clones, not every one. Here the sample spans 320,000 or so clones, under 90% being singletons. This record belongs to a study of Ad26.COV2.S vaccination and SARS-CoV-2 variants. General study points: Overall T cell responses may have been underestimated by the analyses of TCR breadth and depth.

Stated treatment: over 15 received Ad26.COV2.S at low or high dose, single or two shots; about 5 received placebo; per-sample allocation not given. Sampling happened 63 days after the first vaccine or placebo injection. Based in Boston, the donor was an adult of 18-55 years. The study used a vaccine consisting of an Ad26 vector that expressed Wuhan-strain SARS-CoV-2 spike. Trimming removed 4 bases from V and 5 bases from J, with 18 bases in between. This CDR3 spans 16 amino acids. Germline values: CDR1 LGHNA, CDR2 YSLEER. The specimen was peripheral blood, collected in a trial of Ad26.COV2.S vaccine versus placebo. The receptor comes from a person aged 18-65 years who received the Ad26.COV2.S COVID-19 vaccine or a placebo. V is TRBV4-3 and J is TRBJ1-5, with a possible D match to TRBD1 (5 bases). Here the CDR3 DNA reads TGCGCCAGCAGCCCGCTCGCCTACAGGAATGATCAGCCCCAGCATTTT. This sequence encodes CASSPLAYRNDQPQHF.